This T cell receptor beta chain was documented in a study of CD8+CD57+ T cells in acquired aplastic anemia. CDR3 size: 15 residues. V gave up 6 bases and J gave up 3 bases, with 17 bases separating them. Germline V gives CDR1 MNHNS, CDR2 SASEGT. Whoever was chosen for sequencing had shown CD8+CD57+ cell expansion by flow cytometry. Using genomic DNA as the template, TCR beta VDJ and CDR3 profiling was carried out. TCRdb itself ran the reads through MiXCR, one entry per CDR3 protein. The sample yields hundreds of thousands of distinct CDR3 sequences, approximately 32% seen once. The sequenced sample was sorted CD4+, CD8+, or CD8+CD57+ T cells (not recorded which) from PBMCs. This rearrangement joins TRBV6-1 to TRBJ2-5; TRBD2 is a possible D gene (5 bases). This TCR came from a human donor with aplastic anemia. CDR3 in DNA: TGTGCCAGCAGGGAGGTATTGTGGGTAGAAGAGACCCAGTACTTC. Amino acids: CASREVLWVEETQYF.